Listed below are T cell receptor beta chains from one sample, sequenced in a study of early T cells in non-severe SARS-CoV-2 infection. TCRdb itself ran the 5' RACE reads through MiXCR, one entry per CDR3 protein. There are 65,000 to 95,000 distinct CDR3 sequences in the sample; 5% occur only once, and roughly 7.3% lies in the top ten. The sample in question was whole blood, obtained at baseline. Receptors were obtained from an adult who was a healthcare worker with PCR-confirmed SARS-CoV-2 infection or an uninfected control (not recorded which). Each CDR3 is given with its conserved first and last residue. A D gene is named only where the DNA matches it firmly. Some rows mark clone size as missing; the rest say once, few, many or name a class of expanded clone.

CDR3	DNA	D	J	V	size
CASSPLGSEQFF	TGTGCCAGCAGCCCCCTGGGGAGTGAGCAGTTCTTC	-	TRBJ2-1	TRBV3-1	few
CASSFGGSSGNTIYF	TGTGCCAGCAGCTTCGGCGGCTCCTCTGGAAACACCATATATTTT	-	TRBJ1-3	TRBV7-8	many
CASSDGTGTYEQYF	TGCGCCAGCAGTGACGGGACAGGGACCTACGAGCAGTACTTC	TRBD1	TRBJ2-7	TRBV10-1	many
CASSFGAGGFGEQYF	TGTGCCAGCAGTTTCGGGGCAGGGGGGTTTGGAGAGCAGTACTTC	-	TRBJ2-7	TRBV27	few
CASSEEGVNTEAFF	TGTGCCAGCAGTGAAGAGGGGGTGAACACTGAAGCTTTCTTT	-	TRBJ1-1	TRBV6-1	many
CASSTGMTGYTF	TGTGCCAGCAGTACAGGGATGACTGGCTACACCTTC	-	TRBJ1-2	TRBV28	many
CASKRGDRGYNEQFF	TGTGCCAGCAAGAGGGGTGACAGGGGCTACAATGAGCAGTTCTTC	TRBD1	TRBJ2-1	TRBV5-6	many
CASSEPGRPSYEQYF	TGTGCCAGCAGTGAACCGGGACGTCCGTCCTACGAGCAGTACTTC	-	TRBJ2-7	TRBV6-5	many
CASSLWTSGREETQYF	TGTGCCAGCAGCCTCTGGACTAGCGGGAGGGAAGAGACCCAGTACTTC	TRBD2	TRBJ2-5	TRBV11-1	-
CASSYSGTQVYNEQFF	TGTGCCAGCAGTTACTCAGGGACTCAGGTCTACAATGAGCAGTTCTTC	-	TRBJ2-1	TRBV6-2/TRBV6-3	many
CASSLGGPDIQYF	TGTGCCAGCAGCTTGGGAGGGCCGGACATTCAGTACTTC	TRBD2	TRBJ2-4	TRBV7-9	-
CASSLGGRDTQYF	TGTGCCAGCAGTTTAGGAGGGAGGGACACGCAGTATTTT	TRBD2	TRBJ2-3	TRBV12-3/TRBV12-4	many
CSVRTYEQYF	TGCAGCGTGAGGACCTACGAGCAGTACTTC	-	TRBJ2-7	TRBV29-1	-
CASSYAGTGVRYEQFF	TGTGCCAGCAGTTACGCCGGGACAGGGGTTAGGTATGAGCAGTTCTTC	TRBD1	TRBJ2-1	TRBV6-5	-
CASSLDRGRDFGYTF	TGTGCCAGCAGCTTAGACAGGGGGAGAGACTTTGGCTACACCTTC	TRBD1	TRBJ1-2	TRBV7-9	-
CASSYRGIEAFF	TGTGCCAGCAGTTACAGGGGGATTGAAGCTTTCTTT	TRBD1	TRBJ1-1	TRBV28	many